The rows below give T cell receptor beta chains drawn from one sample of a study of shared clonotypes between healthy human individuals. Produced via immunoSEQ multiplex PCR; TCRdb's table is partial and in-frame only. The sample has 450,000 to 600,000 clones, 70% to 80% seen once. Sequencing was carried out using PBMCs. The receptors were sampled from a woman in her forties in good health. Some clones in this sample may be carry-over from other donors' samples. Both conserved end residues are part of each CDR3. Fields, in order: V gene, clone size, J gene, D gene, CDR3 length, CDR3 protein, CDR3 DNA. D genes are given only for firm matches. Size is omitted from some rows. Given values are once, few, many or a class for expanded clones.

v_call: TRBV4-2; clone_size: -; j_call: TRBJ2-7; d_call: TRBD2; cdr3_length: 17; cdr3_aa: CASSQDSGAGSSYEQYF; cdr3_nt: TGTGCCAGCAGCCAAGATAGCGGGGCGGGCAGCTCCTACGAGCAGTACTTC
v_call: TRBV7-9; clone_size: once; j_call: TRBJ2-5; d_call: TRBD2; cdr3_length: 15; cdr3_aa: CASSSWTSGQETQYF; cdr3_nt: TGTGCCAGCAGCTCCTGGACTAGCGGTCAAGAGACCCAGTACTTC
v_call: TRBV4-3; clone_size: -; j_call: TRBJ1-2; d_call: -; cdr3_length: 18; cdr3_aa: CASSQVGAGKLANYGYTF; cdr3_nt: TGCGCCAGCAGCCAAGTCGGGGCAGGGAAATTAGCTAACTATGGCTACACCTTC
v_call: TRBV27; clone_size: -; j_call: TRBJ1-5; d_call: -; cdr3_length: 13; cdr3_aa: CASSSTGRQPQHF; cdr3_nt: TGTGCCAGCAGCTCCACAGGGCGCCAGCCCCAGCATTTT
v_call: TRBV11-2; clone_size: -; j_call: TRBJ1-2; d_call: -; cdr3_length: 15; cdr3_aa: CASSVSGAPLGGYTF; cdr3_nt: TGTGCCAGCAGCGTTTCAGGGGCTCCGCTCGGTGGCTACACCTTC
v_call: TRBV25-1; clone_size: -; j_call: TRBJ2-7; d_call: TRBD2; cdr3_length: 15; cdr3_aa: CASSEQLAGVNEQYF; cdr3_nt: TGTGCCAGCAGCGAACAACTAGCGGGAGTAAACGAGCAGTACTTC
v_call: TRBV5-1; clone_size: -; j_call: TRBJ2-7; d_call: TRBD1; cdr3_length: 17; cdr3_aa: CASSPGRWDSPANEQYF; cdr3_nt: TGCGCCAGCAGTCCTGGCCGGTGGGACAGTCCAGCTAACGAGCAGTACTTC
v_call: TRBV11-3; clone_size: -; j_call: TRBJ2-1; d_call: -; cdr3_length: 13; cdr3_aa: CASSFGAANEQFF; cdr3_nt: TGTGCCAGCAGCTTTGGAGCGGCGAATGAGCAGTTCTTC
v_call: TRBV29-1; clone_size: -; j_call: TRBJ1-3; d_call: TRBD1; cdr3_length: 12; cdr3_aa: CSVGQGGNTIYF; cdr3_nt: TGCAGCGTTGGACAGGGAGGAAACACCATATATTTT
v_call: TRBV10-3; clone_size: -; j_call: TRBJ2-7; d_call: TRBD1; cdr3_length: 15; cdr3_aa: CAISSGTVPGGEQYF; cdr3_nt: TGTGCCATCTCCTCCGGGACAGTGCCCGGCGGCGAGCAGTACTTC
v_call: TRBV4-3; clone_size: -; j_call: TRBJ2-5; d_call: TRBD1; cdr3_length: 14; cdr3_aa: CASSLGDRGDTQYF; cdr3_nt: TGCGCCAGCAGTCTAGGGGACAGGGGGGACACCCAGTACTTC
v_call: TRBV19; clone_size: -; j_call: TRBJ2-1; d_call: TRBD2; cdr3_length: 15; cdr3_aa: CASSRTSGTYNEQFF; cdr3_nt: TGTGCCAGTAGCCGAACTAGCGGGACCTACAATGAGCAGTTCTTC
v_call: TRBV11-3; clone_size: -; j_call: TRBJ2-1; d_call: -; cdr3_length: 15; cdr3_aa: CASSSDSGSYNEQFF; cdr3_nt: TGTGCCAGCAGCTCCGACAGTGGCTCCTACAATGAGCAGTTCTTC
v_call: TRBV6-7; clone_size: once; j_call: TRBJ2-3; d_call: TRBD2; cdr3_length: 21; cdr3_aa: CASSFQRGLAGVTSPTDTQYF; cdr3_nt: TGTGCCAGCAGTTTCCAACGAGGACTAGCGGGAGTCACCTCCCCCACAGATACGCAGTATTTT
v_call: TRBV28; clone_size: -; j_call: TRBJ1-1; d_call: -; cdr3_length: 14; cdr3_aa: CASADRGRNTEAFF; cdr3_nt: TGTGCCAGCGCCGATAGAGGGAGGAACACTGAAGCTTTCTTT
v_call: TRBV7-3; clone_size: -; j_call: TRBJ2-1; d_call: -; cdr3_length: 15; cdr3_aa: CASSLGGTVYNEQFF; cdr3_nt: TGTGCCAGCAGCTTAGGGGGGACAGTCTACAATGAGCAGTTCTTC
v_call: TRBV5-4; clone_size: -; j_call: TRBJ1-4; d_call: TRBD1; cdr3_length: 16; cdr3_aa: CASTTDQGAMREKLFF; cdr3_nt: TGTGCCAGCACCACTGATCAGGGGGCTATGAGGGAAAAACTGTTTTTT
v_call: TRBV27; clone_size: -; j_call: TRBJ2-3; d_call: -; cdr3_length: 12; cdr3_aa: CASSRNPDTQYF; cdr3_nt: TGTGCCAGCAGCCGAAACCCAGATACGCAGTATTTT